This is a list of T cell receptor beta chains from one sample in a study of T cells after yellow fever vaccination. TCRdb used MiXCR to reprocess the 5' RACE reads, holding one entry per CDR3 protein. In the table there are 450,000 to 650,000 distinct CDR3 sequences, roughly 13% of which are singletons. Sequencing used PBMCs, obtained on the day of the yellow fever booster vaccination. The receptors were sampled from a man aged 25-40 years who received the YFV17D yellow fever vaccine. The CDR3 runs from the conserved cysteine through the conserved F or W. Fields, in order: V gene, D gene, J gene, clone size, CDR3 protein, CDR3 DNA. The D gene is left open where the match is weak. The listing skips clone size in some rows; elsewhere it reads once, few, many or a size class.

>TRBV5-4|TRBD2|TRBJ2-5|few
CASSLEPGRGETQYF
TGTGCCAGCAGCTTGGAGCCAGGGAGGGGAGAGACCCAGTACTTC
>TRBV20-1|.|TRBJ2-4|.
CSARGRGPGGVAKNIQYF
TGCAGTGCTAGAGGGAGGGGGCCGGGGGGAGTAGCCAAAAACATTCAGTACTTC
>TRBV9|TRBD2|TRBJ2-1|few
CASSVGGREYNEQFF
TGTGCCAGCAGCGTAGGGGGGAGGGAGTACAATGAGCAGTTCTTC
>TRBV12-3/TRBV12-4|TRBD2|TRBJ2-1|few
CASGTSGIGGIF
TGTGCCAGCGGGACTAGCGGGATAGGTGGGATCTTC
>TRBV7-2|.|TRBJ2-7|.
CASSLSAGWGDEQYF
TGTGCCAGCAGCTTAAGCGCGGGGTGGGGGGACGAGCAGTACTTC
>TRBV20-1|.|TRBJ2-5|few
CSAPYRGGETQYF
TGCAGTGCCCCCTACAGGGGGGGAGAGACCCAGTACTTC
>TRBV5-1|.|TRBJ1-2|.
CASSRDLDGYTF
TGCGCCAGTAGCAGGGATTTAGATGGCTACACCTTC
>TRBV27|.|TRBJ2-1|.
CASSLSLPRYNEQFF
TGTGCCAGCAGCTTATCTCTTCCTCGGTACAATGAGCAGTTCTTC
>TRBV7-9|TRBD1|TRBJ1-1|.
CASSYRDSFEAFF
TGTGCCAGCAGCTACCGGGACAGTTTTGAAGCTTTCTTT
>TRBV7-9|TRBD2|TRBJ2-5|few
CASSLDRLAQETQYF
TGTGCCAGCAGCTTAGATAGACTAGCCCAAGAGACCCAGTACTTC
>TRBV29-1|TRBD2|TRBJ2-7|.
CSVEARGGYQQYF
TGCAGCGTTGAAGCGCGGGGAGGGTACCAGCAGTACTTC
>TRBV7-2|TRBD1|TRBJ1-1|many
CASRRDRAVNTEAFF
TGTGCCAGCAGAAGGGACAGGGCGGTGAACACTGAAGCTTTCTTT
>TRBV27|TRBD2|TRBJ2-5|few
CASSVLAGGPETQYF
TGTGCCAGCAGTGTACTAGCGGGAGGGCCTGAGACCCAGTACTTC
>TRBV5-1|.|TRBJ1-1|few
CASSLMLGTEAFF
TGCGCCAGCAGCTTGATGCTAGGCACTGAAGCTTTCTTT
>TRBV7-2|TRBD2|TRBJ2-5|.
CASSTAAGGGRETQYF
TGTGCCAGCAGCACCGCGGCGGGAGGAGGTCGAGAGACCCAGTACTTC
>TRBV7-2|.|TRBJ2-7|many
CASSLGQGVAQYF
TGTGCCAGCAGCTTGGGCCAGGGCGTCGCGCAGTACTTC
>TRBV5-4|TRBD2|TRBJ2-3|few
CASSSGLETLVQYF
TGTGCCAGCAGTTCGGGACTAGAGACCCTTGTGCAGTATTTT
>TRBV7-2|TRBD2|TRBJ2-5|.
CASSVPGLAGGQETQYF
TGTGCCAGCAGCGTACCGGGACTAGCGGGAGGCCAAGAGACCCAGTACTTC
>TRBV6-2/TRBV6-3|.|TRBJ1-5|few
CASSYQDSNQPQHF
TGTGCCAGCAGTTACCAGGATAGCAATCAGCCCCAGCATTTT
>TRBV25-1|.|TRBJ1-1|.
CASSGSVKAFF
TGTGCCAGCAGTGGGTCCGTGAAAGCTTTCTTT
>TRBV7-3|.|TRBJ2-1|.
CASSLTYGSYNEQFF
TGTGCCAGCAGCTTAACGTATGGCTCCTACAATGAGCAGTTCTTC
>TRBV20-1|.|TRBJ1-2|.
CSATGGGYGYTF
TGCAGTGCTACCGGAGGAGGCTATGGCTACACCTTC
>TRBV5-6|TRBD1|TRBJ2-5|.
CASSWKRDRGIETQYF
TGTGCCAGCAGCTGGAAACGGGACAGGGGTATTGAGACCCAGTACTTC
>TRBV29-1|.|TRBJ2-3|.
CSVSPGPSDTQYF
TGCAGCGTTTCTCCGGGGCCTTCGGATACGCAGTATTTT
>TRBV12-3/TRBV12-4|TRBD2|TRBJ2-1|few
CASSSDGLAGNEQFF
TGTGCCAGCAGCTCAGATGGACTAGCGGGAAATGAGCAGTTCTTC
>TRBV4-3|TRBD2|TRBJ2-1|many
CASSQNLAGGFNEQFF
TGCGCCAGCAGCCAAAATCTAGCGGGAGGTTTCAATGAGCAGTTCTTC
>TRBV12-3/TRBV12-4|TRBD2|TRBJ2-4|few
CASIHGLAKNKNIQYF
TGTGCCAGCATCCACGGACTAGCGAAAAACAAAAACATTCAGTACTTC
>TRBV5-1|TRBD1|TRBJ2-3|.
CASRQDRAPTDTQYF
TGCGCCAGCAGACAAGACAGGGCCCCCACAGATACGCAGTATTTT
>TRBV7-2|.|TRBJ1-2|.
CASSILTVAKGYTF
TGTGCCAGCAGCATCCTGACAGTAGCTAAAGGCTACACCTTC